The 31 T cell receptor beta chains presented below share a single source sample, sequenced in a study of T cell repertoires in cytomegalovirus infection. TCRdb re-derived calls from the reads in MiXCR, one entry per CDR3 protein. The repertoire includes some 230,000 distinct CDR3 sequences, roughly 23% of them detected once, and roughly 18% sits in the top ten. Sequencing was done on a sample of CD8+ T cells from PBMCs. These receptors were taken from a human donor in good health (CMV status not recorded). Some clones in this sample may be carry-over from other donors' samples.

This clonotype was detected ten times or more. The V and J genes are TRBV6-5 and TRBJ2-1; maybe TRBD2 (6 bases). CDR3 length: 13 residues. Trimming shortened V by 6 bases and J by 6 bases, and 12 bases separated the two germline ends. Per the germline V gene, CDR1 is MNHEY and CDR2 is SVGAGI. Written as DNA, the CDR3 is TGTGCCAGCAGCCACCCCGGGGGCAATGAGCAGTTCTTC. Its protein is CASSHPGGNEQFF.

The V and J genes are TRBV7-9 and TRBJ2-7; possibly TRBD1 or TRBD2 for D (6 bases each). Between the trimmed V and J ends, which lost 8 bases and 1 base, there was a span of 12 bases. Germline-derived CDR1 and CDR2 are SEHNR and FQNEAQ (reference sequence). This CDR3 is 13 amino acids long. This CDR3 is CASLGGPSYEQYF. The CDR3 coding sequence is TGTGCCAGCCTAGGGGGGCCTTCCTACGAGCAGTACTTC.

J is TRBJ1-1 and V is TRBV29-1; weak D call: TRBD1 (5 bases). V was clipped by 6 bases and J by 6 bases, with 14 bases between them. This CDR3 has 12 residues. Germline-derived CDR1 and CDR2 are SQVTM and ANQGSEA. The CDR3, as DNA: TGCAGCGTAATGTTTACGGGGGCTGAAGCTTTCTTT. Translated, it gives CSVMFTGAEAFF.

The table lists this clonotype with a few counts. The chain employs TRBV6-5 and TRBJ2-7; 9 bases map to TRBD1. This CDR3 is 16 amino acids long. The V gene's germline CDR1 is MNHEY and CDR2 SVGAGI. V dropped 5 bases and J dropped 9; count of bases not matched to a gene: 17. The CDR3 DNA sequence: TGTGCCAGCAGTACCGAAACCGGGACAGGGTGGTTCGTGCAGTACTTC. Translating gives CASSTETGTGWFVQYF.

The chain recombines TRBV19 with TRBJ1-1; 7 nucleotides match TRBD1. The CDR3 covers 15 residues. The germline gives CDR1 LNHDA, CDR2 SQIVND (reference sequence). V dropped 5 bases and J dropped 1; count of bases not matched to a gene: 7. CDR3 sequence reads: CASSLTGQTNTEAFF. CDR3 DNA sequence: TGTGCCAGTAGTCTAACGGGACAGACGAACACTGAAGCTTTCTTT.

The V call is TRBV7-4, the J call TRBJ1-1; D is uncertain. The V end was cut by 2 bases, the J end by 6 bases, with 7 bases between. The CDR3 sequence is 12 residues long. In germline, CDR1 is SGHVT, CDR2 SQSDAQ. CDR3 sequence (DNA): TGTGCCAGCAGCTTACGGGCCTCTGAAGCTTTCTTT. Its translation: CASSLRASEAFF.

The V gene is TRBV9, the J gene TRBJ2-7; weak D call: TRBD2 (6 bases). This CDR3 spans 13 amino acids. Trimming took off 4 bases at V and 5 bases at J, with 13 bases between the two ends. CDR1 and CDR2 from the germline V gene are SGDLS and YYNGEE. The DNA of the CDR3 is TGTGCCAGCAGCTCCTTGGGGGGACACGAGCAGTACTTC. This codes for CASSSLGGHEQYF.

Only a few counts were recorded for this clonotype. V and J are TRBV7-9 and TRBJ2-2; 14 positions match TRBD2. The CDR3 totals 18 residues. Germline V gene data show CDR1 as SEHNR and CDR2 as FQNEAQ (reference sequence). J gave up 4 bases and V 5 bases, and 9 bases lay outside the gene matches. This CDR3 is CASSRPGLAGALTGELFF. The CDR3 DNA sequence: TGTGCCAGCAGCCGGCCGGGACTAGCGGGGGCCCTCACCGGGGAGCTGTTTTTT.

The chain combines TRBV29-1 with TRBJ1-2; D is ambiguous. The CDR3 has 13 amino acids. CDR1 is SQVTM and CDR2 is ANQGSEA in the germline V gene. Trimming took off 3 bases at V and 5 bases at J, with 13 bases between the two ends. The CDR3 region has the DNA TGCAGCGTTGACAACACTTATGGGTATGGCTACACCTTC. Amino acid sequence: CSVDNTYGYGYTF.

This clonotype turned up a few times. Here the CDR3 DNA reads TGTGCCAGCAGCTTAGGCGGGGGACGCGGTGAGCAGTTCTTC. Translating gives CASSLGGGRGEQFF. The chain joins TRBV7-8 to TRBJ2-1; 7 bases are a match to TRBD2. With V trimmed by 1 base and J by 9 bases, 6 bases remained unmatched. The CDR3 contains 14 residues. Germline V lookup: CDR1 SGHVS, CDR2 FQNEAQ.

This clonotype was recorded at least ten times. This chain uses TRBV7-8 with TRBJ1-3; TRBD1 might be the D (5 bases). V was trimmed by 4 bases and J by 7 bases, leaving 14 bases between them. The CDR3 runs to 14 residues. Germline V lookup: CDR1 SGHVS, CDR2 FQNEAQ. CDR3 protein: CASSSRGEGNTIYF. The DNA for the CDR3 is TGTGCCAGCAGCTCCCGGGGGGAGGGGAACACCATATATTTT.

This clonotype was seen a handful of times. This chain joins TRBV2 and TRBJ1-4, with a possible D match to TRBD1 (5 bases). Germline V gene sequence: CDR1 SNHLY, CDR2 FYNNEI. The CDR3 length is 16 residues. With 3 bases removed from V and 4 bases from J, the gap between germline ends came to 15 bases. CDR3 sequence reads: CASSDVVGRLNEKLFF. The CDR3 bases are TGTGCCAGCAGTGACGTTGTGGGACGGCTTAATGAAAAACTGTTTTTT.

The chain is built from TRBV27 and TRBJ1-1; no clear D. This CDR3 comprises 14 residues. Germline lookup yields CDR1 MNHEY and CDR2 SMNVEV (reference sequence). Between the trimmed V and J ends, which lost 2 bases and 1 base, there was a span of 8 bases. CDR3 in DNA: TGTGCCAGCAGTTTACGAGGTGGGAACACTGAAGCTTTCTTT. This gives the protein CASSLRGGNTEAFF.

V is TRBV29-1 and J is TRBJ1-2; 7 bases map to TRBD1. V was clipped by 0 bases and J by 4 bases; unmatched bases: 14. Germline loops: CDR1 SQVTM, CDR2 ANQGSEA. The CDR3 is 17 residues long. The CDR3 nucleotides read TGCAGCGTTGAAGATAAGCTACGGCGACAGGGCGCCTATGGCTACACCTTC. Its protein is CSVEDKLRRQGAYGYTF.

The gene calls are TRBV10-3 and TRBJ2-1; D remains unclear. The germline CDR1 and CDR2 sequences are ENHRY and SYGVKD. The CDR3 is 14 amino acids. V lost 1 base and J lost 7, with 11 bases in between. DNA for the CDR3: TGTGCCATCAGTGAGTGGACCACACGGAATGAGCAGTTCTTC. Translating it yields CAISEWTTRNEQFF.

This clonotype occurred a few times. The rearrangement uses TRBV6-1 and TRBJ2-6; D unresolved. V shed 5 bases and J shed 0 bases, with 8 bases lying between them. The CDR3 loop spans 15 amino acids. The V gene's germline CDR1 is MNHNS and CDR2 SASEGT. CDR3 amino acids: CASSILFSGANVLTF. The CDR3 DNA reads TGTGCCAGCAGTATTTTGTTCTCTGGGGCCAACGTCCTGACTTTC.

The CDR3 is CASSQASRDLAEAFF. The CDR3 DNA sequence: TGCGCCAGCAGCCAAGCCAGTAGAGATTTGGCTGAAGCTTTCTTT. The rearrangement uses TRBV4-1 and TRBJ1-1, with D unclear. This CDR3 contains 15 residues. Trimming left V 1 base short and J 6 bases short, with 15 bases between. Germline lookup yields CDR1 MGHRA and CDR2 YSYEKL.

The chain recombines TRBV6-5 with TRBJ2-7; 8 bases align to TRBD1. This CDR3 spans 15 amino acids. After removal of 5 bases from V and 2 bases from J, the junction contained 8 bases not matched to a gene. CDR1 MNHEY and CDR2 SVGAGI come from the germline V gene. CDR3 region: CASSIEAGGTYEQYF. The CDR3 nucleotides read TGTGCCAGCAGTATAGAGGCAGGGGGCACCTACGAGCAGTACTTC.

This clonotype occurred many times. The chain recombines TRBV7-8 with TRBJ2-3; 7 bases match TRBD2. Losses at the gene ends were 0 bases for V and 0 bases for J; bases not matched to a gene: 6. The CDR3 runs to 17 residues. Germline CDR1 and CDR2: SGHVS and FQNEAQ. Here the CDR3 DNA reads TGTGCCAGCAGCTTAGCGGGGGGGTTGTCGAGCACAGATACGCAGTATTTT. This translates into CASSLAGGLSSTDTQYF.

This clonotype showed up just a few times. This chain joins TRBV7-3 and TRBJ2-3; 8 bases are a match to TRBD2. The CDR3 runs to 15 residues. V gave up 6 bases and J gave up 2 bases; unmatched junction bases: 7. Per the germline V gene, CDR1 is SGHTA and CDR2 is FQGTGA. The CDR3 DNA sequence: TGTGCCAGCAGTGCCGCGGGGGGCGTCACAGATACGCAGTATTTT. It yields the protein CASSAAGGVTDTQYF.

There are a few counts of this clonotype. This sequence joins TRBV6-2 or TRBV6-3 and TRBJ1-1; perhaps TRBD1 as D (6 bases). Trimming cost V 0 bases and J 3 bases, with 17 bases left between them. Per germline, CDR1 MNHEY and CDR2 SVGEGT. CDR3 size: 17 residues. CDR3 nucleotides: TGTGCCAGCAGTTACTCACAGGGATCGGCCTGGGACACTGAAGCTTTCTTT. Translating it yields CASSYSQGSAWDTEAFF.

In this sample, this clonotype turned up many times. This sequence joins TRBV7-9 and TRBJ2-2, with D possibly TRBD2 on 6 matching bases. The germline V gene has CDR1 SEHNR and CDR2 FQNEAQ (reference sequence). CDR3 size: 15 residues. The V gene lost 4 bases and the J gene lost 1 base, with 10 bases spanning the gap. The CDR3: CASSSRDWNTGELFF. CDR3 DNA sequence: TGTGCCAGCAGCTCTCGGGACTGGAACACCGGGGAGCTGTTTTTT.

This clonotype was recorded at least ten times. This rearrangement joins TRBV25-1 to TRBJ2-7; D gene unclear. Germline loops: CDR1 MGHDK, CDR2 SYGVNS. The CDR3 runs 12 residues. The ends were cut back, 3 bases at V and 11 bases at J, with 14 bases in the middle. The CDR3 DNA reads TGTGCCAGCAGTGAGACGACGGGTATGGAGTACTTC. Its translation is CASSETTGMEYF.

This clonotype has a count of ten or more. This rearrangement joins TRBV29-1 to TRBJ2-1; 7 bases line up with TRBD1. CDR1 and CDR2 from the germline V gene are SQVTM and ANQGSEA. J gave up 6 bases and V 0 bases, and 2 bases lay outside the gene matches. The CDR3 covers 13 residues. The CDR3 DNA follows: TGCAGCGTTGAAGAATGGGACAGCAATGAGCAGTTCTTC. Translated, it gives CSVEEWDSNEQFF.

This clonotype showed up just a few times. The chain is built from TRBV6-2 or TRBV6-3 and TRBJ1-1; D gene uncertain. V was cut by 4 bases and J by 1 base, with 13 bases left in between. Germline-derived CDR1 and CDR2 are MNHEY and SVGEGT. The CDR3 consists of 15 residues. The CDR3 DNA follows: TGTGCCAGCAGTTCGACTCTTTTTGGGAACACTGAAGCTTTCTTT. Residues: CASSSTLFGNTEAFF.

This clonotype was picked up many times. V gene TRBV11-2 combines with J gene TRBJ1-1, with D unclear. V lost 5 bases, J lost 1 base, and 8 bases lay in between. Germline V gene sequence: CDR1 SGHAT, CDR2 FQNNGV. This CDR3 spans 13 amino acids. Here the CDR3 DNA reads TGTGCCAGCAGCCCGACTGGGAACACTGAAGCTTTCTTT. Translation gives CASSPTGNTEAFF.

The chain combines TRBV27 with TRBJ2-2; no reliable D call. Per germline, CDR1 MNHEY and CDR2 SMNVEV (reference sequence). V was pared by 6 bases and J by 8 bases, with 10 bases between. CDR3 length: 12 amino acids. The CDR3 loop is CASSYIGGELFF. In DNA form, the CDR3 reads TGTGCCAGCAGCTACATCGGGGGGGAGCTGTTTTTT.

This clonotype has a handful of counts. The chain employs TRBV27 and TRBJ2-3; TRBD2 agrees at 7 bases. J gave up 5 bases and V 2 bases, and 7 bases lay outside the gene matches. The V gene's germline CDR1 is MNHEY and CDR2 SMNVEV (reference sequence). This CDR3 spans 15 amino acids. CDR3 DNA sequence: TGTGCCAGCAGTTTAGTACGGGGGGTGGGAGATACGCAGTATTTT. Amino acid sequence: CASSLVRGVGDTQYF.

The J gene is TRBJ2-2, the V gene TRBV6-5; the match to TRBD2 covers 9 bases. The junction had 3 bases not matched to a gene; V was cut back by 0 bases and J by 7 bases. The CDR3 runs 15 residues. Germline V lookup: CDR1 MNHEY, CDR2 SVGAGI. The CDR3 loop reads CASSYSKTSGGELFF. As DNA, the CDR3 is TGTGCCAGCAGTTACTCGAAGACTAGCGGCGGGGAGCTGTTTTTT.

This clonotype was counted only a few times. The V call is TRBV12-3 or TRBV12-4, the J call TRBJ1-5, with a tentative D call TRBD1 (5 bases). Trimming stripped 6 bases from V and 3 bases from J, with 12 bases between. This CDR3 has 14 amino acids. CDR3 protein: CASSKTEYNQPQHF. The CDR3 DNA reads as TGTGCCAGCAGCAAGACAGAGTACAATCAGCCCCAGCATTTT.

This chain uses TRBV7-9 with TRBJ2-7; TRBD2 is a possible D gene (6 bases). The V gene lost 4 bases and the J gene lost 7 bases, with 14 bases spanning the gap. CDR3 length equals 13 residues. Germline V CDR1 and CDR2: SEHNR, FQNEAQ (reference sequence). The CDR3 here is CASSSGLLREQYF. The DNA of the CDR3 is TGTGCCAGCAGCTCGGGACTGCTACGGGAGCAGTACTTC.